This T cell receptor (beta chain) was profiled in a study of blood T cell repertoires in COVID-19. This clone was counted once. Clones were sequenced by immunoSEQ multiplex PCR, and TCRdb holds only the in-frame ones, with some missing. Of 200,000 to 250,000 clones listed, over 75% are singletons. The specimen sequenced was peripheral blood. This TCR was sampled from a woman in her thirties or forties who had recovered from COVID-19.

This chain's CDR3 is CASSFTGSGANVLTF. DNA for the CDR3: TGTGCCAGCAGCTTCACAGGGTCCGGGGCCAACGTCCTGACTTTC. This chain connects TRBV28 to TRBJ2-6, with D possibly matching TRBD1 (6 bases). Between the trimmed V and J ends, which lost 6 bases and 4 bases, there was a span of 13 bases. The CDR3 is made up of 15 amino acids. CDR1 and CDR2 (germline): MDHEN, SYDVKM.